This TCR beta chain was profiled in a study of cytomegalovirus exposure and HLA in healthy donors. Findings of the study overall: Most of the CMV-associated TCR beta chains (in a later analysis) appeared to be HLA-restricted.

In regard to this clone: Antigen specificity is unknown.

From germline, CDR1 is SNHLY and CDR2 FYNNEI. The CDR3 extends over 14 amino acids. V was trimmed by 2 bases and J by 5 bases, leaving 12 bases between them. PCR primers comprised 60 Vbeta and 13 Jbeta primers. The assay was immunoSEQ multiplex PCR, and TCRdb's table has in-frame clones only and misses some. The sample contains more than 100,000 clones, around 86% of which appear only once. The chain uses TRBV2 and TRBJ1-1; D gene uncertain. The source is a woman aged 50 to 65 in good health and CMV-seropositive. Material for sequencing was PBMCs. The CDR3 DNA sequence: TGTGCCAGCAGTGAAATGGGCGTTGGGACTGAAGCTTTCTTT. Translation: CASSEMGVGTEAFF.